The 17 T cell receptor beta chains presented below share a single source sample, sequenced in a study of T cell changes during pregnancy in multiple sclerosis. Some clones are missing from TCRdb's copy, which holds only in-frame ones; the method was immunoSEQ multiplex PCR. The sample shows tens of thousands of clones, more than 90% of them seen only once. The sequenced sample was peripheral blood, obtained in the second trimester of pregnancy. These receptors were obtained from a female donor in good health, enrolled as a control in a pregnancy study.

The rearrangement links TRBV2 to TRBJ2-5, with 7 positions matching TRBD2. Germline CDR1 and CDR2: SNHLY and FYNNEI. Germline trimming cut 6 bases from V and 5 bases from J; bases unmatched to any gene: 9. This CDR3 is built from 14 residues. DNA for the CDR3: TGTGCCAGCAGCGCAAGGGGAGGGTGGGAGACCCAGTACTTC. Its protein is CASSARGGWETQYF.

The chain joins TRBV11-2 to TRBJ1-1, with 10 bases matching TRBD1. The germline CDR1 and CDR2 sequences are SGHAT and FQNNGV. The V segment lost 3 bases and the J segment 4 bases; nucleotides outside the gene matches: 8. The CDR3 spans 16 residues. CDR3 nucleotide sequence: TGTGCCAGCAGCTTCCGGCCGGGACAGGGGCGCACTGAAGCTTTCTTT. It specifies CASSFRPGQGRTEAFF.

J is TRBJ1-2 and V is TRBV9, with TRBD1 as a possible D gene (6 bases). Trimming stripped 4 bases from V and 3 bases from J, with 25 bases between. Germline V gene data show CDR1 as SGDLS and CDR2 as YYNGEE. The CDR3 loop spans 18 amino acids. In DNA, the CDR3 is TGTGCCAGCAGCCTACATGTTGGACAGCTCGGCGGAGACTATGGCTACACCTTC. Amino acid sequence: CASSLHVGQLGGDYGYTF.

This clone was recorded only once. The chain combines TRBV9 with TRBJ2-3, with TRBD2 matching over 11 bases. The CDR3 covers 14 residues. In germline, CDR1 is SGDLS, CDR2 YYNGEE. J lost 6 bases, V lost 3 bases, and 3 bases had no gene match. CDR3 nucleotide sequence: TGTGCCAGCAGCGCAAGACTAGCGGGGGATACGCAGTATTTT. It yields the protein CASSARLAGDTQYF.

The V call is TRBV6-1, the J call TRBJ2-3; possibly TRBD2 for D (7 bases). Germline CDR1 and CDR2: MNHNS and SASEGT. V dropped 2 bases and J dropped 10 bases, with 34 bases sitting between them. CDR3 length: 20 residues. In DNA form, the CDR3 reads TGTGCCAGCAGTGAATCGGTTCACGGGGGGCGCCAATCGGGCCGGGTTGCGCAGTATTTT. The encoded protein is CASSESVHGGRQSGRVAQYF.

By share, this clone ranks as large. J is TRBJ1-5 and V is TRBV5-6; tentative D call: TRBD1 (6 bases). CDR3 length: 16 amino acids. The V gene lost 3 bases and the J gene lost 3 bases, with 16 bases spanning the gap. Germline V lookup: CDR1 SGHDT, CDR2 YYEEEE. CDR3 nucleotides: TGTGCCAGCAGCTCTACAGGGATTTGGACCAATCAGCCCCAGCATTTT. Translating it yields CASSSTGIWTNQPQHF.

V usage is TRBV28 and J usage is TRBJ2-1; 8 nucleotides line up with TRBD1. V dropped 6 bases and J dropped 9; count of bases not matched to a gene: 7. The CDR3 consists of 13 residues. Germline V gene lookup returns CDR1 MDHEN and CDR2 SYDVKM. CDR3 DNA: TGTGCCAGCAGAAACCAGGGGGCAGGTGAGCAGTTCTTC. Amino acids: CASRNQGAGEQFF.

The chain joins TRBV6-6 to TRBJ1-4; D is ambiguous. The CDR3 spans 16 residues. Between the trimmed V and J ends, which lost 5 bases and 0 bases, there was a span of 13 bases. Germline V lookup: CDR1 MNHNY, CDR2 SVGAGI (reference sequence). The CDR3, as DNA: TGTGCCAGCAGTCTCCTGAGGTCCGCAACTAATGAAAAACTGTTTTTT. Translated: CASSLLRSATNEKLFF.

The chain links TRBV27 to TRBJ2-5; 8 nucleotides align to TRBD1. The CDR3 length is 15 residues. V lost 5 bases, J lost 5 bases, and 10 bases stayed unmatched. Germline loops: CDR1 MNHEY, CDR2 SMNVEV (reference sequence). CDR3 amino acids: CASSPLSDREETQYF. Written as DNA, the CDR3 is TGTGCCAGCAGTCCATTATCGGACAGGGAGGAGACCCAGTACTTC.

V is TRBV5-6 and J is TRBJ1-5; D unclear. The CDR3 totals 17 residues. Germline assignment: CDR1 SGHDT and CDR2 YYEEEE. Trimming stripped 4 bases from V and 0 bases from J, with 17 bases between. Here the CDR3 reads CASSAAGERGSNQPQHF. In nucleotides, the CDR3 is TGTGCCAGCAGCGCCGCCGGGGAGCGAGGTAGCAATCAGCCCCAGCATTTT.

This chain's CDR3 is CASSLGGTSGGVYEQYF. CDR3 sequence (DNA): TGTGCCAGCAGCTTGGGGGGGACTAGCGGGGGTGTCTACGAGCAGTACTTC. The V call is TRBV5-4, the J call TRBJ2-7, with 14 bases fitting TRBD2. The germline CDR1 and CDR2 sequences are SGHNT and YYREEE (reference sequence). The ends lost 0 bases at V and 3 bases at J; junction bases unmatched: 5. The CDR3 consists of 17 residues.

The chain joins TRBV18 to TRBJ1-2; D call uncertain. V was trimmed by 8 bases and J by 2 bases, leaving 18 bases between them. The CDR3 spans 15 residues. In germline, CDR1 is KGHSH, CDR2 LQKENI. The CDR3 DNA is TGTGCCAGCCTCGGTCGACGGGGAGGGAACTATGGCTACACCTTC. It is translated as CASLGRRGGNYGYTF.

The V gene is TRBV4-3, the J gene TRBJ1-1; D perhaps matches TRBD1 (5 bases). Trimming shortened V by 0 bases and J by 1 base, and 15 bases separated the two germline ends. CDR1 and CDR2 (germline): LGHNA, YSLEER. This CDR3 has 17 residues. CDR3 sequence reads: CASSQDTGGEQNTEAFF. The CDR3 DNA reads TGCGCCAGCAGCCAAGATACGGGGGGGGAGCAGAACACTGAAGCTTTCTTT.

The V gene is TRBV6-5, the J gene TRBJ2-1; TRBD2 might be the D (6 bases). The length of the CDR3 is 15 residues. Germline values: CDR1 MNHEY, CDR2 SVGAGI. Trimming stripped 7 bases from V and 3 bases from J, with 16 bases between. CDR3 bases: TGTGCCAGCACGGGGGAAGGGTCCGACTACAATGAGCAGTTCTTC. It codes for CASTGEGSDYNEQFF.

V usage is TRBV18 and J usage is TRBJ2-7, with D possibly matching TRBD1 (7 bases). The CDR3 is 16 amino acids. With 3 bases removed from V and 4 bases from J, the gap between germline ends came to 19 bases. The germline CDR1 and CDR2 sequences are KGHSH and LQKENI. The CDR3 is CASSPGWGGTDYEQYF. The CDR3 bases are TGTGCCAGCTCACCGGGATGGGGCGGGACAGATTACGAGCAGTACTTC.

Note on this clone: The junction shows a germline mismatch at one end, possibly a read error. The V and J genes are TRBV7-7 and TRBJ2-3; 7 bases fit TRBD1. The CDR3 is 13 residues long. Germline-derived CDR1 and CDR2 are SSHAT and FNYEAQ (reference sequence). The DNA for the CDR3 is TGTGCTAGCAGCTCGGACAGGACAGATACGCAGTATTTT. It encodes CASSSDRTDTQYF.

The rearrangement joins TRBV7-9 to TRBJ1-4; D is unclear. Per germline, CDR1 SEHNR and CDR2 FQNEAQ (reference sequence). Trimming stripped 4 bases from V and 8 bases from J, with 14 bases between. The CDR3 spans 14 residues. The CDR3 region is CASSSLRDGEKLFF. The DNA for the CDR3 is TGTGCCAGCAGCTCATTACGGGATGGGGAAAAACTGTTTTTT.